In its sample, the clone carrying this T cell receptor beta chain was seen a few times. Its antigen is not identified. These data are taken from a study of T-cell memory formation after mild COVID-19. Study findings and constraints: Some clones that responded were present in memory (sampled pre-infection), which suggests cross-reactive memory joined. In second-wave clones peaking day 37, SARS-CoV-2 specificity remained unconfirmed.

The 5'RACE method, run with constant-segment primers, produced TCR alpha and TCR beta cDNA libraries (carrying sample barcodes and UMIs). TCRdb ran MiXCR on the 5' RACE reads and lists one entry per CDR3 protein. The data hold roughly 200,000 distinct CDR3 sequences, with over 9.5% observed a single time. This CDR3 comprises 16 residues. The germline gives CDR1 SGHTA, CDR2 FQGNSA. V lost 1 base to trimming and J lost 0 bases, with 10 bases between them. The clonotype originates from a man aged 18 to 30 who had mild COVID-19 (a few samples of this study predate the infection). Cell type and time point are not known. V usage is TRBV7-2 and J usage is TRBJ1-5; unclear D gene. The sequencing sample was made of PBMCs or a T cell subset sorted from them (not recorded which). CDR3 bases: TGTGCCAGCAGCTTAGGATCGAGTCTTAGCAATCAGCCCCAGCATTTT. Translation gives CASSLGSSLSNQPQHF.